This paragraph covers one T cell receptor beta chain sequence. This clonotype came up a few times. The antigen it recognizes is unknown. The sample holds no much larger clone one base away, and base qualities are not on file. The sample comes from a study of CD8 T cells in ankylosing spondylitis (dated by TCRdb to about 2017). Background for the entire study: The study set out to find disease-linked TCR variants by profiling T cell receptor beta repertoires in ankylosing spondylitis patients and healthy donors. The full study cohort comprised 25 ankylosing spondylitis patients and 85 to 120 healthy donors. Peripheral blood was sampled, and synovial fluid was additionally collected from ankylosing spondylitis patients. General conclusions and limits of the study: A TCR beta motif of roughly 8 highly homologous amino acid variants appeared characteristic of blood from ankylosing spondylitis patients. The disease-linked clones had a CD8+ phenotype and were found at relatively low frequencies in peripheral blood. The disease-linked clones were reported as significantly enriched in matched synovial fluid samples from ankylosing spondylitis patients. Some of the motif variants had been reported before in the synovial fluid and blood of reactive arthritis patients, a finding that suggests common disease-initiation mechanisms.

The CDR3, from cysteine to phenylalanine, totals 13 residues. The DNA shown is the 39-base CDR3, in frame from base 1. V lost 6 bases and J lost 4 bases; the stretch between them is 10 bases long. Sequences SEHNR (CDR1) and FQNEAQ (CDR2) are obtained from the germline V gene (reference sequence). TCRdb shows the sequencer as Illumina HiSeq 2500. TCR beta libraries were prepared by quantitative 5'-RACE with molecular barcodes. Regarding the original processing steps: To identify disease-linked TCR variants, a new computational method was used, one built on a probabilistic model of VDJ rearrangement. TCRdb passed the public sequencing reads through fastp at Q25 and MiXCR, retaining productive beta sequences. Rows matching on CDR3 protein sequence are summarized as one entry with the most common DNA and genes. These V and J calls derive from TCRdb rather than the authors' analysis. Present in this sample are 300,000 to 350,000 distinct CDR3 sequences, roughly 20% of which were seen just once. The ten largest make up roughly 3.6% of the sample.

In this chain, TRBV7-9 is recombined with TRBJ1-5; TRBD1 could be the D gene, as 6 bases match. Source material: blood, either unsorted or a sorted T cell fraction (not recorded which). The sequence was collected from a female donor with ankylosing spondylitis or in good health (not recorded which). The DNA reads as follows: TGTGCCAGCAGGGACAGTCCGAATCAGCCCCAGCATTTT. Translated, this is CASRDSPNQPQHF.